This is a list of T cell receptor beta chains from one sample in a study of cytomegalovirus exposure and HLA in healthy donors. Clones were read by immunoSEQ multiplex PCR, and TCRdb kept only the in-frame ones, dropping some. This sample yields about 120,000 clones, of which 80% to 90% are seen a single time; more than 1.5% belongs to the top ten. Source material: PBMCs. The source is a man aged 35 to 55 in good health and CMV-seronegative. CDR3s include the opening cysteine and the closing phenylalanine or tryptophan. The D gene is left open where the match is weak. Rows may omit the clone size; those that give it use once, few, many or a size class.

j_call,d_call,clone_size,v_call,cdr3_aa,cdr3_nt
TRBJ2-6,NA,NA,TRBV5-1,CASSFGGTGANVLTF,TGCGCCAGCAGCTTTGGGGGGACTGGGGCCAACGTCCTGACTTTC
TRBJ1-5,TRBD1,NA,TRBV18,CASSPFGTGNFQPQHF,TGTGCCAGCTCACCATTCGGGACAGGGAATTTCCAGCCCCAGCATTTT
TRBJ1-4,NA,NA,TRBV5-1,CTSSSGTNEKLFF,TGCACCAGCAGCTCAGGAACTAATGAAAAACTGTTTTTT
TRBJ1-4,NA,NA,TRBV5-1,CASSDVDAMGGKLFF,TGCGCCAGCAGCGACGTAGATGCGATGGGGGGGAAACTGTTTTTT
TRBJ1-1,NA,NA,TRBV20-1,CSAVGGTEAFF,TGCAGTGCGGTGGGAGGCACTGAAGCTTTCTTT
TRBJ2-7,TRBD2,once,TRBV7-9,CASVPLAGGLSEQYF,TGTGCCAGCGTCCCTCTAGCGGGAGGGCTCTCCGAGCAGTACTTC
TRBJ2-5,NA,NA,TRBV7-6,CASSLSPTRDPETQYF,TGTGCCAGCAGCCTAAGCCCCACGAGGGATCCAGAGACCCAGTACTTC
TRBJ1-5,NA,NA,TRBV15,CATSRAPGGNQPQHF,TGTGCCACCAGCAGAGCACCGGGGGGCAATCAGCCCCAGCATTTT
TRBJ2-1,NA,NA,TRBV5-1,CASSLSGQGLNRFF,TGCGCCAGCAGCCTTAGTGGTCAGGGTCTGAATCGGTTCTTC
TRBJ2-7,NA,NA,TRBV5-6,CASTRVDRPYEQYF,TGTGCCAGCACCCGAGTGGACAGACCCTACGAGCAGTACTTC
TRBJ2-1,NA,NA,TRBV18,CASSPRQNEQFF,TGTGCCAGCTCACCAAGACAAAATGAGCAGTTCTTC
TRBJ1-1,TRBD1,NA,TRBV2,CASSPGQSMNTEAFF,TGTGCCAGCAGTCCGGGACAGAGCATGAACACTGAAGCTTTCTTT
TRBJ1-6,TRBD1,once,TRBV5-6,CASSFGTGNNSPLHF,TGTGCCAGCAGCTTCGGGACAGGGAATAATTCACCCCTCCACTTT
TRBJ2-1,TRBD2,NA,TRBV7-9,CASVSGGSYNEQFF,TGTGCCAGCGTTAGCGGGGGCTCCTACAATGAGCAGTTCTTC
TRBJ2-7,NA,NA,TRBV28,CASRDTFHEQYF,TGTGCCAGCCGGGACACATTCCACGAGCAGTACTTC
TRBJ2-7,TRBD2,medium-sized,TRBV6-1,CASDSGRDYEQYF,TGTGCCAGTGATAGCGGGAGGGACTACGAGCAGTACTTC
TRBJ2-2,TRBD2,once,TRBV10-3,CAISEPQGIAGANTGELFF,TGTGCCATCAGTGAACCACAGGGGATAGCGGGAGCGAACACCGGGGAGCTGTTTTTT
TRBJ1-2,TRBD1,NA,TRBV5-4,CASSPGTGRVGYTF,TGTGCCAGCAGCCCGGGGACAGGCCGAGTCGGCTACACCTTC
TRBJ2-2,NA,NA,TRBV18,CASSPPRGTGELFF,TGTGCCAGCTCACCGCCTCGGGGAACCGGGGAGCTGTTTTTT
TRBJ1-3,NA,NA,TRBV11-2,CASSLGVLASSSRNTIYF,TGTGCTAGCAGCTTAGGAGTTTTAGCTTCGTCTTCGAGAAACACCATATATTTT
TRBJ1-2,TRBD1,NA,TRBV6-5,CASSYQGQGGYGYTF,TGTGCCAGCAGTTACCAGGGACAGGGGGGCTATGGCTACACCTTC
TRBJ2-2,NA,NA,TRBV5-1,CASSAGGNTGELFF,TGCGCCAGCAGCGCCGGGGGGAACACCGGGGAGCTGTTTTTT
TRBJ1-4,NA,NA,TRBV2,CASSEAARREKLFF,TGTGCCAGCAGTGAAGCGGCTCGGAGGGAAAAACTGTTTTTT
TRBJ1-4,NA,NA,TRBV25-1,CASSDRRLDEKLFF,TGTGCCAGCAGTGATCGGCGGCTAGATGAAAAACTGTTTTTT
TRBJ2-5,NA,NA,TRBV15,CATSKARRETQYF,TGTGCCACCAGCAAAGCTCGAAGAGAGACCCAGTACTTC
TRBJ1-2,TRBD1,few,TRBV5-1,CASSLWTGGATSPYGYTF,TGCGCCAGCAGCTTATGGACAGGGGGCGCGACGAGCCCCTATGGCTACACCTTC
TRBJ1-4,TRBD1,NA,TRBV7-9,CASSLGGQADEKLFF,TGTGCCAGCAGCTTAGGCGGACAGGCGGATGAAAAACTGTTTTTT
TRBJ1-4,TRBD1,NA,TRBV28,CASSPSTGGYEKLFF,TGTGCCAGCAGTCCCTCGACAGGGGGTTATGAAAAACTGTTTTTT
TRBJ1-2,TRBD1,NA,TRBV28,CASSSGQSYGYTF,TGTGCCAGCAGTTCGGGACAGAGCTATGGCTACACCTTC
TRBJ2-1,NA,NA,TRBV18,CASSPGTYNEQFF,TGTGCCAGCTCACCCGGGACCTACAATGAGCAGTTCTTC
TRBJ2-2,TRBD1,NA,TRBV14,CASSQWTGYTGELFF,TGTGCCAGCAGCCAATGGACAGGGTACACCGGGGAGCTGTTTTTT
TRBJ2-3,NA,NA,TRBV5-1,CASSLAPSTDTQYF,TGCGCCAGCAGCTTGGCCCCAAGCACAGATACGCAGTATTTT
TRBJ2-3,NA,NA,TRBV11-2,CASSLVGGTQYF,TGTGCCAGCAGCTTAGTCGGGGGTACGCAGTATTTT
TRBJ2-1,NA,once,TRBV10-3,CAITTQDNNEQFF,TGTGCCATCACGACCCAAGACAACAATGAGCAGTTCTTC
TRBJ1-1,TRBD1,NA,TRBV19,CASSSLGQGGTEAFF,TGTGCCAGTAGTAGTTTAGGACAGGGGGGAACTGAAGCTTTCTTT
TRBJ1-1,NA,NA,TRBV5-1,CASSWDLQGINTEAFF,TGCGCCAGCAGCTGGGACCTACAGGGTATAAACACTGAAGCTTTCTTT